What follows describes a single TCR beta chain. There is no known antigen for this receptor. No much larger clone exists at a distance of one base, and base qualities are not known. Patients with autoimmune disease history or receiving systemic immunosuppression were excluded from the trial. Peripheral blood for TCR sequencing was drawn from every dose cohort at baseline, at cycle 4 day 1 and at cycle 7 day 1. Samples were obtained from an open-label, multicenter, first-in-human phase I dose-escalation trial of ivuxolimab. The trial enrolled adults with locally advanced or metastatic head and neck squamous cell, hepatocellular, melanoma or renal cell carcinoma. Before TCR sequencing, CD4+ T cells and CD8+ T cells from peripheral blood were sorted into separate populations. V was cut back by 0 bases and J by 0 bases, leaving a gap of 5 bases between them. The CDR3 has 14 amino acids, counting the end cysteine and phenylalanine. Here the CDR3 DNA is all that survives: 42 bases in frame from base 1. CDR1 SEHNR and CDR2 FQNEAQ were looked up in the germline V gene (reference sequence).

Genomic DNA was isolated from the sorted cells so that the TCRbeta CDR3 region could be sequenced. The immunoSEQ Assay was used to sequence the TCRbeta CDR3 regions. In its TCRdb copy, this immuneACCESS table keeps in-frame sequences only and misses some clones. Where compared with another copy, unresolved V genes explain less than half of these, and the others have no known cause. For this sample there are around 48,000 clones; approximately 84% appear just once. The top ten clonotypes cover 0.9% to 1.2% of the sample. This entry comes from a study of OX40 agonist ivuxolimab in advanced cancers. About the full investigation: Ivuxolimab was an agonistic, fully human IgG2 monoclonal antibody directed against OX40 (CD134), a costimulatory receptor. Intravenous ivuxolimab was administered to patients every 2 weeks at six dose levels: 0.01, 0.1, 0.3, 1.5, 3 and 10 mg/kg. Of the 50 to 55 patients in dose escalation, about 20 had hepatocellular carcinoma, about 15 had melanoma, 9 had renal cell carcinoma and 9 had head and neck cancer. The dose-escalation cohort was 82.7% male with a mean age of about 58 years, ranging from roughly 20 to 80. Prior anti-PD-1, anti-PD-L1 or anti-CTLA-4 therapy was permitted, and 40% to 50% of dose-escalation patients had received checkpoint inhibitors. Partial responses occurred in three dose-escalation patients: two with cutaneous melanoma and one with hepatocellular carcinoma. The point of sequencing TCRbeta in the periphery was to test whether ivuxolimab changed TCR sequence diversity and drove clonal T-cell expansion. The monotherapy dose-escalation portion (N = 52 patients) of the phase I ivuxolimab trial is reported in the paper.

Results and caveats for the whole study, not just this receptor: Low levels of normalized T-cell clonal expansion were also seen in some nonresponding patients. The antigen specificity of the clonally expanded peripheral T cells was not determined. After ivuxolimab, expanded clones were on average more numerous among CD8+ T cells than among CD4+ T cells. In the 0.1-3.0 mg/kg groups, partial responders had among the lowest normalized peripheral clonal expansion, particularly in CD8+ T cells. At doses of 0.1 to 3.0 mg/kg, clonal expansion of both CD4+ and CD8+ blood T cells was observed from baseline to week 6.

The sequence came from an adult with an advanced solid tumor such as melanoma, head and neck, liver or kidney cancer. The material sequenced was CD4+ or CD8+ T cells sorted from blood, taken in a trial of the OX40 agonist ivuxolimab. Here the chain combines TRBV7-9 and TRBJ2-5; the D gene is possibly TRBD1 or TRBD2, each agreeing over 5 bases. The encoded CDR3 is CASSLAGHQETQYF. The DNA sequence reads TGTGCCAGCAGCTTAGCGGGACACCAAGAGACCCAGTACTTC.